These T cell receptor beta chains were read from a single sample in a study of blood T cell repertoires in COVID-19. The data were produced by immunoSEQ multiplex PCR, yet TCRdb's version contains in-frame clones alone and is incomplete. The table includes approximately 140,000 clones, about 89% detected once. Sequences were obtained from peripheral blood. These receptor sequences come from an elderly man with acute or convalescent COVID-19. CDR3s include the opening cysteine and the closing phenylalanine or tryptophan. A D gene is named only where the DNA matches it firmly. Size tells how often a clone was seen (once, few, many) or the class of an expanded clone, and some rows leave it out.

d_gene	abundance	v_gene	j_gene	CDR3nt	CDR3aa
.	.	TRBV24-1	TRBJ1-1	TGTGCCACCAGTGATGAGAGGAACACTGAAGCTTTCTTT	CATSDERNTEAFF
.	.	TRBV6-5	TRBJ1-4	TGTGCCAGCAGTTACTCGTCCCATCCAGGGGAAAAACTGTTTTTT	CASSYSSHPGEKLFF
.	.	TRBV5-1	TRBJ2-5	TGCGCCAGCAGCGGGGCCTTGTTTGGACGGCAGACCCAGTACTTC	CASSGALFGRQTQYF
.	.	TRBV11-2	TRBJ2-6	TGTGCCAGCAGCTTAGTCGTGGGTACTACTGGGGCCAACGTCCTGACTTTC	CASSLVVGTTGANVLTF
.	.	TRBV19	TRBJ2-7	TGTGCCAGTAGTACCCCCACCTACGAGCAGTACTTC	CASSTPTYEQYF
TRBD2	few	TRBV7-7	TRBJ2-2	TGTGCTAGCAGCCCCAGCGGGGGCGGGAACACCGGGGAGCTGTTTTTT	CASSPSGGGNTGELFF
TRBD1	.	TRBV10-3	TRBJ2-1	TGTGCCATCACCCAGGGGGCGCGGAATGAGCAGTTCTTC	CAITQGARNEQFF
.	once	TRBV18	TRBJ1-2	TGTGCCAGCTCACCAACGGAGGGACGGCCGGCTCTCCTCTTC	CASSPTEGRPALLF
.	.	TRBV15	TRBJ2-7	TGTGCCACCAGGAAGACGGGATCTGGATCCGAGCAGTACTTC	CATRKTGSGSEQYF
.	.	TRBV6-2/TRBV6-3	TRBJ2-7	TGTGCCAGCAGTGATATGGGCCTTCCCCCCTACGAGCAGTACTTC	CASSDMGLPPYEQYF
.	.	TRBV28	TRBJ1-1	TGTGCCAGCAGATGGACAGCTTACACTGAAGCTTTCTTT	CASRWTAYTEAFF
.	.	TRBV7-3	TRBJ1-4	TGTGCCAGCGCCCGAGGGCCTAATGAAAAACTGTTTTTT	CASARGPNEKLFF
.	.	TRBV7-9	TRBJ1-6	TGTGCCAGCAGCTTACCGGTCCATAATTCACCCCTCCACTTT	CASSLPVHNSPLHF
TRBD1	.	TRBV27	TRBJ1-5	TGTGCCAGCAGTTCGGACAGGGGAGGACAGCCCCAGCATTTT	CASSSDRGGQPQHF
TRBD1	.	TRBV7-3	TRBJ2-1	TGTGCCAGCAGCTTCACGACAGGGGAGCAGTTCTTC	CASSFTTGEQFF
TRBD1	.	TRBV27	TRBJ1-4	TGTGCCAGCACCCGGACAGGGGTCGGTGAAAAACTGTTTTTT	CASTRTGVGEKLFF
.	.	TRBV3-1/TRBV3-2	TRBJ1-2	TGTGCCAGCAGCGCTACTTACAGGGTTAGAGAGGGCTACACCTTC	CASSATYRVREGYTF
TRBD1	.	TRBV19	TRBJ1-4	TGTGCCAGTAGGAGGGACAGTGCAACTAATGAAAAACTGTTTTTT	CASRRDSATNEKLFF
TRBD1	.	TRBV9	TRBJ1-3	TGTGCCAGCAGCGGCCCCGGGACAGGACTCCTCTTTAGCTCTGGAAACACCATATATTTT	CASSGPGTGLLFSSGNTIYF
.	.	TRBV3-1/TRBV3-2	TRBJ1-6	TGTGCCAGCAGCTCCGGACAGTATAATTCACCCCTCCACTTT	CASSSGQYNSPLHF
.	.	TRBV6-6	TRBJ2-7	TGTGCCAGCAGTTCCCCGGGATTCTCCTACGAGCAGTACTTC	CASSSPGFSYEQYF
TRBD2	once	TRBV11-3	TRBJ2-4	TGTGCCAGCAGCTTAGAGGTGGCCGGGACTAGCATTGGGGGAGCCAAAAACATTCAGTACTTC	CASSLEVAGTSIGGAKNIQYF
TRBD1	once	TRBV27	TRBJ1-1	TGTGCCAGCAGAACTTCGGACAGGCAGAACACTGAAGCTTTCTTT	CASRTSDRQNTEAFF
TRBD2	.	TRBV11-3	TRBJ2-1	TGTGCCAGCAGCTCCCGACTAGCGGGAGCCCCCTACAATGAGCAGTTCTTC	CASSSRLAGAPYNEQFF
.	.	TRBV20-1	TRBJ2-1	TGCAGTGCTAGTGAGGGGGACTACTACAATGAGCAGTTCTTC	CSASEGDYYNEQFF
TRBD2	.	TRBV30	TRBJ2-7	TGTGCCTGGAGTGACGGGGGGTACGAGCAGTACTTC	CAWSDGGYEQYF
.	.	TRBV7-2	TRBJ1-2	TGTGCCAGCAGCGCTGGGGCTGGCTACACCTTC	CASSAGAGYTF
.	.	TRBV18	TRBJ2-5	TGTGCCAGCTCAACCGCACTAGAGGGGACCCAGTACTTC	CASSTALEGTQYF